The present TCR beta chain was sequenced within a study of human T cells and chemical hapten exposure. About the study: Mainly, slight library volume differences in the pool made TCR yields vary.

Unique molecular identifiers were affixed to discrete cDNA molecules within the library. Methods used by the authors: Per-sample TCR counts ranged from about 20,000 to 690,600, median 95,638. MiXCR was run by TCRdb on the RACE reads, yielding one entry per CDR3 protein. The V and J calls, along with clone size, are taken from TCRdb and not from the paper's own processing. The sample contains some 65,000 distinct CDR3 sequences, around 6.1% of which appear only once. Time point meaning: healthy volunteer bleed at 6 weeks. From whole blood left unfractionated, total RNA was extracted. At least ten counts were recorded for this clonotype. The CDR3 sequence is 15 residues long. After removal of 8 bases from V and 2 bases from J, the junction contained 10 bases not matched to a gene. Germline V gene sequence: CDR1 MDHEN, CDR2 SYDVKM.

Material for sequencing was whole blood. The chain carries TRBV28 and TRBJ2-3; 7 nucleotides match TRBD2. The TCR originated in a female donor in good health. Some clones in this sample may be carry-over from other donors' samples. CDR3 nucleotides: TGTGCCAGCCGTCCTAGCGGCCCTTACACAGATACGCAGTATTTT. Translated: CASRPSGPYTDTQYF. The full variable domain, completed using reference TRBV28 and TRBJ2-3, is DVKVTQSSRYLVKRTGEKVFLECVQDMDHENMFWYRQDPGLGLRLIYFSYDVKMKEKGDIPEGYSVSREKKERFSLILESASTNQTSMYLCASRPSGPYTDTQYFGPGTRLTVL.